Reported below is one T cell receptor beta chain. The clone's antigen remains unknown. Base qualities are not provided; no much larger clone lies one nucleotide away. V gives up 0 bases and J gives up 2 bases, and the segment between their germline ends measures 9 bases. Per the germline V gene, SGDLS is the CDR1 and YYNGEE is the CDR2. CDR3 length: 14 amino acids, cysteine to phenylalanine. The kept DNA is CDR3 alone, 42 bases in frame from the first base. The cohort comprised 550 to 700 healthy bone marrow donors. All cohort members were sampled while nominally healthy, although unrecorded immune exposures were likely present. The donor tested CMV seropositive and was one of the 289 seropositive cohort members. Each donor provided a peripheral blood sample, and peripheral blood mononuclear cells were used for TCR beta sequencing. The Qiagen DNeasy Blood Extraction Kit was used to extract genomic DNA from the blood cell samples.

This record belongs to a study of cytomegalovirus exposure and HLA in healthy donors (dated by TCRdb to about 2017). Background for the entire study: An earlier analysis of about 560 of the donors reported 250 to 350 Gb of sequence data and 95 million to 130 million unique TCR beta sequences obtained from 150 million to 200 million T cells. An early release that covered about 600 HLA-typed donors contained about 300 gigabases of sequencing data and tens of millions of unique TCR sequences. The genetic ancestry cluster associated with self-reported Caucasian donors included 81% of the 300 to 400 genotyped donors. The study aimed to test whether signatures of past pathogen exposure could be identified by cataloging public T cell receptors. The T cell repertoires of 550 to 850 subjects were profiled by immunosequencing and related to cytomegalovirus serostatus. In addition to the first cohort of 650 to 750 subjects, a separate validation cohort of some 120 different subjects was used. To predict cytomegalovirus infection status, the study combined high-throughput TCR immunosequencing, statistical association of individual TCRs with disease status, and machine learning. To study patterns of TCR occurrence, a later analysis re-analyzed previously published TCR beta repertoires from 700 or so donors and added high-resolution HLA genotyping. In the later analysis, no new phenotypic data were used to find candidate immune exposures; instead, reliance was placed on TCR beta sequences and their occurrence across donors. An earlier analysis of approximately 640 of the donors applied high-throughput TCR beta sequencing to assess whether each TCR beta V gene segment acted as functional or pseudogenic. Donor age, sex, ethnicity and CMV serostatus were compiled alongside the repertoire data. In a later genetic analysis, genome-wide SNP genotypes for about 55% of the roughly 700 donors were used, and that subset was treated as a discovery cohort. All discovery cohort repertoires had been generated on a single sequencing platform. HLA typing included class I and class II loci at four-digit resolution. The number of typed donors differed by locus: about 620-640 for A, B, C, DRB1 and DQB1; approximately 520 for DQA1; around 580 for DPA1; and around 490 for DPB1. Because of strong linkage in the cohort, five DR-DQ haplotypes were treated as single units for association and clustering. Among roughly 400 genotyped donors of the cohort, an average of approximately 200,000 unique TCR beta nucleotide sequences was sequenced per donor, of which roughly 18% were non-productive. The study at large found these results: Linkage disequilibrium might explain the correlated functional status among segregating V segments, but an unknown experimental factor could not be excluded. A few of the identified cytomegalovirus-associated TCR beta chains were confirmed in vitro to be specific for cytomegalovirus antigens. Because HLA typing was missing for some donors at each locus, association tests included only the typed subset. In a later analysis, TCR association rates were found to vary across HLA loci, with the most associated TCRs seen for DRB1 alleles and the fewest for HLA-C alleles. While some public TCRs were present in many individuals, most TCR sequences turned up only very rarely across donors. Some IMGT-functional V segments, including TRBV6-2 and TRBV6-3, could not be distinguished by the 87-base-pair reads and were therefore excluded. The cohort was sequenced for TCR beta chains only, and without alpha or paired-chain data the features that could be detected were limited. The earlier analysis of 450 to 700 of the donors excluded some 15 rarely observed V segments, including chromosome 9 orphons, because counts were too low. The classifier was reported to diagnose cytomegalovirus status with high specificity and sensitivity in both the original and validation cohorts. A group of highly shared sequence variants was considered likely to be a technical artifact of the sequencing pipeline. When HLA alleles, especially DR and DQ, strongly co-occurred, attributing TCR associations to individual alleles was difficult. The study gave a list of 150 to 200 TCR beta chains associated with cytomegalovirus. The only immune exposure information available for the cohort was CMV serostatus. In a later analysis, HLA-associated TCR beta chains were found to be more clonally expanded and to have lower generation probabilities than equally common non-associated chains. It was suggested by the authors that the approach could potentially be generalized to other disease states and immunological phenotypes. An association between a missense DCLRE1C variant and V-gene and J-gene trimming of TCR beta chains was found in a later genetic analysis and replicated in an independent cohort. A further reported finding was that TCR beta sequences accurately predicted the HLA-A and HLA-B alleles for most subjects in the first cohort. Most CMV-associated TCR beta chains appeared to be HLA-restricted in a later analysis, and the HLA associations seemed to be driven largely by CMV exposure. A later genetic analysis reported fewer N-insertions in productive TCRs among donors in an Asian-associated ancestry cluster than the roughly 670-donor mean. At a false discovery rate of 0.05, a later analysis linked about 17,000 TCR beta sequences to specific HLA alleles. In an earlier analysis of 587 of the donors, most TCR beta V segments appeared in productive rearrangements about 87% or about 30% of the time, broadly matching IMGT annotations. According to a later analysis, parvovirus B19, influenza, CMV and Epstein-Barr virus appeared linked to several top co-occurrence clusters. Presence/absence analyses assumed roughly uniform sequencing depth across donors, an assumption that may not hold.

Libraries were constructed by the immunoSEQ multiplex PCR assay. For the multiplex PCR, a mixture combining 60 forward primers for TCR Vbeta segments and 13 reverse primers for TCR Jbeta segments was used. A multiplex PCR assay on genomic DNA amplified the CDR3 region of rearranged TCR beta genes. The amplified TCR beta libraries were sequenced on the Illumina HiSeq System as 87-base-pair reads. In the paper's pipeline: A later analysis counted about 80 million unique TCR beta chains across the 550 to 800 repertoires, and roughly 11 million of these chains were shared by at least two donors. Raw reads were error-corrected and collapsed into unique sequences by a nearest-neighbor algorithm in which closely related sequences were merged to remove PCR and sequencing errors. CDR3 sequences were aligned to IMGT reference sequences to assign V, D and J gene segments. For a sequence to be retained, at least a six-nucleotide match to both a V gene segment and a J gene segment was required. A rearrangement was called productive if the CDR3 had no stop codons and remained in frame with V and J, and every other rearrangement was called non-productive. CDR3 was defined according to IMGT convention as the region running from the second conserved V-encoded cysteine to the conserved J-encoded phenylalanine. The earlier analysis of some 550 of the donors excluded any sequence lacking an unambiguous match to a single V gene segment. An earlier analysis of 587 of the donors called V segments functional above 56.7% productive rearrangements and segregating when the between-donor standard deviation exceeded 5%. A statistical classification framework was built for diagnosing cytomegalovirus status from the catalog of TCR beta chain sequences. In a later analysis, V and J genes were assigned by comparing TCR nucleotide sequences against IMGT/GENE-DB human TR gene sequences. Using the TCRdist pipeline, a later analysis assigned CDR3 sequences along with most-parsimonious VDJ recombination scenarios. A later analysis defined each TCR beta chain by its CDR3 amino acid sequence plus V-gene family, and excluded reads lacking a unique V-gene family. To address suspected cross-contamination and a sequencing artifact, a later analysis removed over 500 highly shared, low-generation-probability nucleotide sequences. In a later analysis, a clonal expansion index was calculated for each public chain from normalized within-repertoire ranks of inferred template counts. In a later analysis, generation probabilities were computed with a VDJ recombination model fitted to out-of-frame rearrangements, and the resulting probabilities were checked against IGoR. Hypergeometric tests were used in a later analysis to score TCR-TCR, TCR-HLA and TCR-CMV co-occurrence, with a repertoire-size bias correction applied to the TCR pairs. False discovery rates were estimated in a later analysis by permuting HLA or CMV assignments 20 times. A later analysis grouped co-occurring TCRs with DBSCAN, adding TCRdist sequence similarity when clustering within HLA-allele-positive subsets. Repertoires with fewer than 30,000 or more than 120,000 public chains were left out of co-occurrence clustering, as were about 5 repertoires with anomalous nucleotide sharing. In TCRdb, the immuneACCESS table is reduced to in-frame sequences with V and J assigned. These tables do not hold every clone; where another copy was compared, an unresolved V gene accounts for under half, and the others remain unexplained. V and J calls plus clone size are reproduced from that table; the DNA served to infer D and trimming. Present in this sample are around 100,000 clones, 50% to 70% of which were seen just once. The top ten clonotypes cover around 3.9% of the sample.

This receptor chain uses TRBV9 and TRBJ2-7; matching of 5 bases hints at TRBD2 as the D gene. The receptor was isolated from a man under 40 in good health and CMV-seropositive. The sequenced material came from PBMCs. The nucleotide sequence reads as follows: TGTGCCAGCAGCGTAGGGAGCGGAACCTACGAGCAGTACTTC. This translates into CASSVGSGTYEQYF. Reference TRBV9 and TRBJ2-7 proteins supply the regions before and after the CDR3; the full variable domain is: DSGVTQTPKHLITATGQRVTLRCSPRSGDLSVYWYQQSLDQGLQFLIQYYNGEERAKGNILERFSAQQFPDLHSELNLSSLELGDSALYFCASSVGSGTYEQYFGPGTRLTVT.